This T cell receptor beta chain stems from a study of T cell changes during pregnancy in multiple sclerosis (dated by TCRdb to about 2019). For the study in its entirety: Changes in the T cell repertoire over the course of pregnancy were examined in this study in women with multiple sclerosis.

The method was the immunoSEQ multiplex PCR assay. The table comes from immuneACCESS by way of TCRdb, which keeps in-frame sequences with V and J called. Part of the clones is missing from these tables; in studies checked, under half for an unresolved V gene and the rest for unknown reasons. This sample holds roughly 75,000 clones; roughly 92% were observed only once. The ten biggest clones cover roughly 2% of the sample. CDR1 and CDR2, looked up from the germline V gene (reference sequence), are MNHEY and SMNVEV. V drops 6 bases and J drops 4 bases, leaving 21 bases in between. The CDR3, cysteine through phenylalanine, is 16 amino acids long. The DNA shown is the 48-base CDR3, in frame from base 1. As for this clone: No cognate antigen has been identified for it. Base quality data are lacking; no much larger clone is found one base away.

Sequences were derived from peripheral blood, sampled in the third trimester of pregnancy. This clonotype originated in a female donor in good health, enrolled as a control in a pregnancy study. The chain is assembled from TRBV27 and TRBJ1-2; TRBD1 is a weak D gene call, 5 bases matching. The CDR3 region reads CASSPLGQGSPYGYTF. The DNA is as follows: TGTGCCAGCAGCCCCCTGGGGCAGGGTTCTCCCTATGGCTACACCTTC.